The clone carrying this T cell receptor beta chain has just a few counts. What it binds is unknown. Looked up from germline, CDR1 is MGHRA and CDR2 is YSYEKL. This CDR3 comprises 16 residues. Trimming removed 0 bases at V and 2 bases at J, with 13 bases between. Patients between 18 and 65 years old had hyperthyroidism, newly diagnosed and lasting under 2 months. Exclusions: uncontrolled infection, other autoimmune disease, pregnancy, lactation. First hyperthyroidism diagnosis is when the blood sample was obtained, before any ophthalmopathy symptoms. Amplified regions were TCR beta CDR3 sequences from RNA transcripts. The HTBI primer set drove a first-round RT-PCR of the TCR CDR3. TCRdb passed the multiplex PCR reads through MiXCR, listing each CDR3 protein once. The data show approximately 720,000 distinct CDR3 sequences, about 17% seen once. This sample is part of a study of T cells in Graves' hyperthyroidism and ophthalmopathy. Points from the study as a whole: It was a median about seven months before onset that the model predicted ophthalmopathy.

The sequenced material came from blood. The sequence was obtained from a woman between 45 and 65 years old with Graves' hyperthyroidism that later progressed to Graves' ophthalmopathy. The rearrangement uses TRBV4-1 and TRBJ1-2; D is unclear. CDR3 in amino acids: CASSQEQQLINYGYTF. CDR3 DNA: TGCGCCAGCAGCCAAGAACAACAGCTGATCAACTATGGCTACACCTTC.